This TCR beta chain was obtained from a study of blood T cell repertoires in COVID-19. Libraries were prepared by immunoSEQ multiplex PCR; TCRdb keeps only in-frame clonotypes and omits some of them. The data hold about 250,000 clones, with more than 75% observed a single time. The length of the CDR3 is 15 residues. Germline CDR1 reads ENHRY; CDR2 reads SYGVKD. Trimming cost V 0 bases and J 1 base, with 9 bases left between them. The gene calls are TRBV10-3 and TRBJ1-1, with D perhaps TRBD1 (6 bases). The specimen sequenced was PBMCs or T cells enriched from blood (not recorded which). The sequence was obtained from a man aged 40-49 years who had recovered from COVID-19. CDR3 residues: CAISESGAPNTEAFF. CDR3 in DNA: TGTGCCATCAGTGAGTCGGGGGCACCGAACACTGAAGCTTTCTTT.